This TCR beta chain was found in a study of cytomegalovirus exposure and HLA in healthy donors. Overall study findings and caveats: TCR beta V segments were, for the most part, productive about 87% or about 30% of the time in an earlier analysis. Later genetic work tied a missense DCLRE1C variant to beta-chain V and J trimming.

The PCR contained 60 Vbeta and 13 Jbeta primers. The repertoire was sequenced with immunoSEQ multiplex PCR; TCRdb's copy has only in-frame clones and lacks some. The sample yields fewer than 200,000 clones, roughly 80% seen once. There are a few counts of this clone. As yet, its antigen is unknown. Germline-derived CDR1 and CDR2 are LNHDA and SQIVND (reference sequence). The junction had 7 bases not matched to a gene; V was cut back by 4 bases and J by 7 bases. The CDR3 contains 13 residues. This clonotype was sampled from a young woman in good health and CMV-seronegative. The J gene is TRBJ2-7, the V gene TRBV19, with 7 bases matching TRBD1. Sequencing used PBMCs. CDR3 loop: CASSTRQGGEQYF. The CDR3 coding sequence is TGTGCCAGTAGTACCCGACAGGGTGGGGAGCAGTACTTC.